The present T cell receptor (beta chain) was sequenced within a study of CD8 T cells in ankylosing spondylitis. TCRdb processed the 5' RACE reads anew with MiXCR; each CDR3 protein has one entry. Of 25,000 to 30,000 distinct CDR3 sequences in the sample, around 5% were seen once. There are 14 residues in the CDR3. Germline CDR1 reads SGDLS; CDR2 reads YYNGEE. V shed 3 bases and J shed 8 bases, with 12 bases lying between them. This clonotype was seen more than once but under ten times. Sequencing was done on a sample of blood, either unsorted or a sorted T cell fraction (not recorded which). The receptor comes from a female donor with ankylosing spondylitis or in good health (not recorded which). The V gene is TRBV9, the J gene TRBJ1-6; D is uncertain. The CDR3, as DNA: TGTGCCAGCAGCGCCCGACTGGCGGATTCACCCCTCCACTTT. As protein: CASSARLADSPLHF.